A single sample is the source of the 20 T cell receptor beta chains below, sequenced in a study of T-cell memory formation after mild COVID-19. Each CDR3 protein is one row after TCRdb ran MiXCR on the 5' RACE reads. Of 350,000 to 400,000 distinct CDR3 sequences in the sample, approximately 21% were seen once. Sequenced input: PBMCs or a T cell subset sorted from them (not recorded which). These receptors were obtained from an adult woman who had mild COVID-19 (a few samples of this study predate the infection). Cell type and time point are not known.

This clonotype was observed a handful of times. This chain joins TRBV20-1 and TRBJ2-7; D unresolved. CDR1 and CDR2 (germline): DFQATT, SNEGSKA (reference sequence). Trimming cost V 3 bases and J 5 bases, with 11 bases left between them. This CDR3 is built from 12 residues. CDR3 sequence reads: CSARSSLHEQYF. The CDR3 bases are TGCAGTGCTAGGAGTTCGCTCCACGAGCAGTACTTC.

The V call is TRBV29-1, the J call TRBJ1-1; D remains unclear. CDR1 and CDR2 from the germline V gene are SQVTM and ANQGSEA. This CDR3 contains 14 residues. Between the trimmed V and J ends, which lost 4 bases and 1 base, there was a span of 13 bases. Here the CDR3 DNA reads TGCAGCGTTGCCCCGGGGATCCCGAACACTGAAGCTTTCTTT. Protein sequence: CSVAPGIPNTEAFF.

This clonotype was counted only a few times. The chain links TRBV12-3 or TRBV12-4 to TRBJ1-5; D possibly corresponds to TRBD1 (5 bases). This CDR3 is built from 14 residues. The V gene lost 6 bases and the J gene lost 0 bases, with 9 bases spanning the gap. This chain's CDR3 is CASSMTVSNQPQHF. The CDR3 nucleotides read TGTGCCAGCAGCATGACAGTTAGCAATCAGCCCCAGCATTTT.

This chain uses TRBV20-1 with TRBJ2-7; 8 nucleotides agree with TRBD2. The junction had 10 bases not matched to a gene; V was cut back by 2 bases and J by 4 bases. Germline values: CDR1 DFQATT, CDR2 SNEGSKA (reference sequence). The length of the CDR3 is 15 residues. CDR3 DNA: TGCAGTGCTAGACCCGGTAGCGGGAAACAGTACGAGCAGTACTTC. It yields the protein CSARPGSGKQYEQYF.

This clonotype was counted a few times. This rearrangement joins TRBV5-1 to TRBJ2-5, with D possibly matching TRBD1 (6 bases). Looked up from germline, CDR1 is SGHRS and CDR2 is YFSETQ. The CDR3 length is 14 residues. Trimming took 4 bases from V and 2 from J, leaving 12 bases between them. The CDR3 coding sequence is TGCGCCAGCAGCGACTTCAGGGGACAAGAGACCCAGTACTTC. It encodes CASSDFRGQETQYF.

The chain links TRBV4-2 to TRBJ2-7, with 10 bases matching TRBD2. The ends lost 3 bases at V and 2 bases at J; junction bases unmatched: 10. Germline CDR1 reads LGHNA; CDR2 reads YNFKEQ. The CDR3 has 17 amino acids. The CDR3, as DNA: TGTGCCAGCAGCCACCCAAGAAGCCTAGCGGGAGCCTACGAGCAGTACTTC. This translates into CASSHPRSLAGAYEQYF.

V usage is TRBV7-8 and J usage is TRBJ2-1; D is unclear. Trimming left V 5 bases short and J 7 bases short, with 12 bases between. The germline V gene encodes CDR1 SGHVS and CDR2 FQNEAQ. The CDR3 covers 13 residues. The CDR3 loop reads CASSASLRNEQFF. The DNA of the CDR3 is TGTGCCAGCAGCGCTTCTCTCAGGAATGAGCAGTTCTTC.

The rearrangement uses TRBV5-1 and TRBJ1-2; D gene uncertain. Deletions cut 0 bases from V and 8 bases from J, with 17 bases between. Germline V gene data show CDR1 as SGHRS and CDR2 as YFSETQ. This CDR3 comprises 15 residues. CDR3 sequence reads: CASSLDGSDYEGYTF. The CDR3 nucleotides read TGCGCCAGCAGCTTGGACGGCAGCGATTATGAAGGCTACACCTTC.

This clonotype was seen at least ten times. This chain joins TRBV5-4 and TRBJ1-1; no reliable D call. The germline CDR1 and CDR2 sequences are SGHNT and YYREEE (reference sequence). Trimming stripped 4 bases from V and 4 bases from J, with 17 bases between. The CDR3 spans 15 residues. The CDR3 sequence is CASSPAGLVGTEAFF. CDR3 sequence (DNA): TGTGCCAGCAGCCCGGCCGGGTTAGTCGGCACTGAAGCTTTCTTT. Full variable domain (rest looked up from reference TRBV5-4 and TRBJ1-1): ETGVTQSPTHLIKTRGQQVTLRCSSQSGHNTVSWYQQALGQGPQFIFQYYREEENGRGNFPPRFSGLQFPNYSSELNVNALELDDSALYLCASSPAGLVGTEAFFGQGTRLTVV.

The chain combines TRBV21-1 with TRBJ1-5; the tabulated D call, TRBD1, remains unverified against the DNA. TRBV21-1 counts as a pseudogene. The CDR3 loop spans 16 amino acids. CDR3 amino acids: CASSRDRSLRNQPQHF. CDR3 nucleotide sequence: TGTGCCAGCTCCCGGGACAGGTCGCTTCGGAATCAGCCCCAGCATTTT.

The chain carries TRBV7-3 and TRBJ1-2; tentatively, D is TRBD1 (5 bases). The CDR3 is 13 residues long. The V and J ends lost 5 bases and 4 bases respectively, with 11 bases between them. Germline V gene data show CDR1 as SGHTA and CDR2 as FQGTGA. CDR3 DNA sequence: TGTGCCAGCAGCCCAGGGTTCGGCTATGGCTACACCTTC. Encoded protein: CASSPGFGYGYTF.

The gene calls are TRBV27 and TRBJ2-2; D gene unclear. CDR1 and CDR2 (germline): MNHEY, SMNVEV (reference sequence). CDR3 length: 14 residues. V gave up 5 bases and J gave up 7 bases, with 14 bases separating them. The CDR3, as DNA: TGTGCCAGCAGTCCGTTTGGTGAGGTCGGGGAGCTGTTTTTT. It is translated as CASSPFGEVGELFF.

A few counts support this clonotype. The J gene is TRBJ2-7, the V gene TRBV14, with a weak D call TRBD1 (6 bases). Germline-derived CDR1 and CDR2 are SGHDN and FVKESK. The CDR3 spans 15 residues. Trimming cost V 0 bases and J 3 bases, with 12 bases left between them. CDR3 coding DNA: TGTGCCAGCAGCCAAGATCGACGACAGGTCTACGAGCAGTACTTC. Protein product: CASSQDRRQVYEQYF.

This clonotype was picked up a small number of times. The V and J genes are TRBV5-1 and TRBJ2-7; 9 nucleotides line up with TRBD1. Germline V gene sequence: CDR1 SGHRS, CDR2 YFSETQ. The CDR3 is 15 residues long. With 1 base clipped from V and 4 bases from J, the junction kept 6 bases outside the gene matches. The CDR3 protein is CASSLWRTGEYEQYF. The CDR3 nucleotides read TGCGCCAGCAGCTTGTGGAGGACAGGGGAATACGAGCAGTACTTC.

This sequence joins TRBV5-1 and TRBJ2-7; D not resolved. Germline-derived CDR1 and CDR2 are SGHRS and YFSETQ. The CDR3 is 14 residues long. V was trimmed by 1 base and J by 9 bases, leaving 17 bases between them. This CDR3 reads CASSLRGPPLGQYF. The DNA of the CDR3 is TGCGCCAGCAGCTTGCGTGGCCCTCCCCTCGGGCAGTACTTC.

The chain links TRBV18 to TRBJ1-1, with D possibly TRBD1 on 5 matching bases. Germline CDR1 is KGHSH and CDR2 is LQKENI. The V and J ends lost 5 bases and 6 bases respectively, with 16 bases between them. The CDR3 contains 14 residues. CDR3: CASSEIQVAPEAFF. The CDR3 coding sequence is TGTGCCAGCTCAGAGATACAGGTCGCCCCTGAAGCTTTCTTT.

The gene calls are TRBV5-1 and TRBJ1-1; possibly TRBD1 for D (6 bases). This CDR3 spans 14 amino acids. Deletions cut 4 bases from V and 1 base from J, with 11 bases between. Germline V gives CDR1 SGHRS, CDR2 YFSETQ. The CDR3 loop reads CASSPGQANTEAFF. In DNA, the CDR3 is TGCGCCAGCAGCCCGGGACAAGCGAACACTGAAGCTTTCTTT. Looking up the rest from reference TRBV5-1 and TRBJ1-1 gives the full variable domain: KAGVTQTPRYLIKTRGQQVTLSCSPISGHRSVSWYQQTPGQGLQFLFEYFSETQRNKGNFPGRFSGRQFSNSRSEMNVSTLELGDSALYLCASSPGQANTEAFFGQGTRLTVV.

The sample holds a few counts of this clonotype. This chain connects TRBV20-1 to TRBJ2-3, with a possible D match to TRBD2 (6 bases). V was shortened by 2 bases and J by 6 bases, with 21 bases between the two germline ends. The germline V gene has CDR1 DFQATT and CDR2 SNEGSKA (reference sequence). The CDR3 extends over 16 amino acids. This CDR3 reads CSARPWGLLGVDTQYF. The CDR3 coding sequence is TGCAGTGCTAGACCCTGGGGACTTCTCGGCGTGGATACGCAGTATTTT.

This clonotype turned up a few times. J is TRBJ2-1 and V is TRBV25-1, with 8 positions matching TRBD1. V dropped 2 bases and J dropped 13; count of bases not matched to a gene: 16. Germline V gene lookup returns CDR1 MGHDK and CDR2 SYGVNS. This CDR3 contains 16 residues. CDR3 nucleotide sequence: TGTGCCAGCAGTGAAATAAACCCTGGACAGGGCGTTGGACAGTTCTTC. This encodes CASSEINPGQGVGQFF.

The genes are TRBV20-1 and TRBJ2-7, with TRBD2 matching over 12 bases. Looked up from germline, CDR1 is DFQATT and CDR2 is SNEGSKA (reference sequence). Trimming removed 1 base from V and 2 bases from J; junction bases left unmatched: 15. The CDR3 sequence is 19 residues long. As DNA, the CDR3 is TGCAGTGCTAGAGGCAGTTCTAGCGGGAGGGCGATCAATCCCTACGAGCAGTACTTC. It translates to CSARGSSSGRAINPYEQYF.